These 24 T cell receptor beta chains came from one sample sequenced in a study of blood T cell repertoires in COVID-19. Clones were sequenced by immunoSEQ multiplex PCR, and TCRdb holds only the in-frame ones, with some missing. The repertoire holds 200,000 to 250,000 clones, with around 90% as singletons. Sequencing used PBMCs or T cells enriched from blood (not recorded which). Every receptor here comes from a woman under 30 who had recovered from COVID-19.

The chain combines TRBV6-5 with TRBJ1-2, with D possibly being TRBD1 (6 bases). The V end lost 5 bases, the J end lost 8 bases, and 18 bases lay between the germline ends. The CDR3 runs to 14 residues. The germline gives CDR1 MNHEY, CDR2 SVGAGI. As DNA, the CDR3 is TGTGCCAGCAGTCCCCCAGGGGAGCCGGGGGGCTACACCTTC. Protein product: CASSPPGEPGGYTF.

The CDR3, as DNA: TGTGCCAGCAGCTTAGATCCCCTAGCGGGATCCTCCACAGATACGCAGTATTTT. This encodes CASSLDPLAGSSTDTQYF. V usage is TRBV11-2 and J usage is TRBJ2-3, with TRBD2 matching 9 bases. The V gene's germline CDR1 is SGHAT and CDR2 FQNNGV. The CDR3 spans 18 residues. Germline trimming cut 0 bases from V and 2 bases from J; bases unmatched to any gene: 9.

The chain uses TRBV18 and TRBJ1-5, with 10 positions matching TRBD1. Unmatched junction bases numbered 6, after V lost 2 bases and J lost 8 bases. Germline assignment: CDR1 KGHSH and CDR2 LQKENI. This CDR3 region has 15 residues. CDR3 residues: CASSPFSGTGEPQHF. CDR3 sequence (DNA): TGTGCCAGCTCACCATTCTCCGGGACAGGGGAGCCCCAGCATTTT.

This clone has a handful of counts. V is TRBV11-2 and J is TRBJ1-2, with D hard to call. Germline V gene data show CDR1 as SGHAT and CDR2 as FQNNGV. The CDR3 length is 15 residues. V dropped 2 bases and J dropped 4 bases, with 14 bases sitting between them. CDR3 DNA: TGTGCCAGCAGCTTATCTATCTCATCCTTCTATGGCTACACCTTC. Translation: CASSLSISSFYGYTF.

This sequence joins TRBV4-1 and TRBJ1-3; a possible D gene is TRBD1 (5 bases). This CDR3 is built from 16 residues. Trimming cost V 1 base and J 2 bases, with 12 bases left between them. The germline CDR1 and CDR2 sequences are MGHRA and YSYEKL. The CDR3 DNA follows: TGCGCCAGCAGCCAAGTCTCCGGGGGGACTGGAAACACCATATATTTT. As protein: CASSQVSGGTGNTIYF.

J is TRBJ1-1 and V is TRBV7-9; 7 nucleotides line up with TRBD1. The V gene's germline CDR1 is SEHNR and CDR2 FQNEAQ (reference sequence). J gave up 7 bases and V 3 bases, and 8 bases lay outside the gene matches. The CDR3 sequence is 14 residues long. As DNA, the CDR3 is TGTGCCAGCAGCTTTGACGGGGACAGACTTGAAGCTTTCTTT. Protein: CASSFDGDRLEAFF.

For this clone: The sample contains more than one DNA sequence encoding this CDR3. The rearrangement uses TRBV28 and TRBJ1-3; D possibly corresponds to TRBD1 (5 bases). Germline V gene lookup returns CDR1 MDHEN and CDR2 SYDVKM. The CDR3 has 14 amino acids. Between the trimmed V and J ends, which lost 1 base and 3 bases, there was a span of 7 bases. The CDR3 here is CASSLSGLGNTIYF. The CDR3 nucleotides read TGTGCCAGCAGTTTATCAGGGCTTGGAAACACCATATATTTT.

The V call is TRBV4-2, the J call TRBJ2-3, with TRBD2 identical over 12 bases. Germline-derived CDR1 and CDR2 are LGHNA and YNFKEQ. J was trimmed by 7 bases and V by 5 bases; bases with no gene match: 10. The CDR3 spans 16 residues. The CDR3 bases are TGTGCCAGCAGCGTCCCTAGCGGGGGGGCCATAAATACGCAGTATTTT. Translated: CASSVPSGGAINTQYF.

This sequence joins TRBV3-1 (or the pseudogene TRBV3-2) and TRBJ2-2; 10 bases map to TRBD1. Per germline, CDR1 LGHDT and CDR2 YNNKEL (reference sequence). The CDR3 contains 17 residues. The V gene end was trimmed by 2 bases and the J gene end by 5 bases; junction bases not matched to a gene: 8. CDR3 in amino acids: CASSQSTGQGRTGELFF. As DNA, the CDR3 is TGTGCCAGCAGCCAATCGACGGGACAGGGGCGAACCGGGGAGCTGTTTTTT.

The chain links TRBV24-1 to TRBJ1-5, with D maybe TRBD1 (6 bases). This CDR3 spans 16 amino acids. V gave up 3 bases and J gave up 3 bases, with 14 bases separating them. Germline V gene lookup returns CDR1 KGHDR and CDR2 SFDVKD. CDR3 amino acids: CATSDARTDFNQPQHF. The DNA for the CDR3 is TGTGCCACCAGTGATGCTCGGACAGATTTCAATCAGCCCCAGCATTTT.

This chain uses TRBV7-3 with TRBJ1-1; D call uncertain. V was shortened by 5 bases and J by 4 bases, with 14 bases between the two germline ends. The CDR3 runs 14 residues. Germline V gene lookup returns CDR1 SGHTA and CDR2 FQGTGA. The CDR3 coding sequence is TGTGCCAGCAGCCCAACACCGGGTACCACTGAAGCTTTCTTT. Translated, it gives CASSPTPGTTEAFF.

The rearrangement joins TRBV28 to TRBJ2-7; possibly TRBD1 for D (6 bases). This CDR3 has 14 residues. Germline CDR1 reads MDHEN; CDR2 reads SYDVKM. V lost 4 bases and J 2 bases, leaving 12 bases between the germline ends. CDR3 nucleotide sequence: TGTGCCAGCAGTTCCGAGACAGGAGCCTACGAGCAGTACTTC. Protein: CASSSETGAYEQYF.

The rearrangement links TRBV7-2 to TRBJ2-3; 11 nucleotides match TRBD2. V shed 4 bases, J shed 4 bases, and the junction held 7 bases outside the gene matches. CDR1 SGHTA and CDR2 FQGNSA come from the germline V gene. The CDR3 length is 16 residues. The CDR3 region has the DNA TGTGCCAGCAGCTACGGCACTAGCGGGGGTGCAGATACGCAGTATTTT. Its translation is CASSYGTSGGADTQYF.

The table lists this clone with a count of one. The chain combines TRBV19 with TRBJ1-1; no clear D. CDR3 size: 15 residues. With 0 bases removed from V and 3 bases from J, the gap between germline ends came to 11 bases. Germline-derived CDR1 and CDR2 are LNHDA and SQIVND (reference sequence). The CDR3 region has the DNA TGTGCCAGTAGTATAGATTTTCGGGGTTACACTGAAGCTTTCTTT. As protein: CASSIDFRGYTEAFF.

The CDR3 region is CASSVPNRATYNEQFF. The CDR3 DNA is TGCGCCAGCAGCGTACCAAACAGGGCTACCTACAATGAGCAGTTCTTC. This chain connects TRBV5-1 to TRBJ2-1; TRBD1 might be the D (6 bases). V lost 4 bases and J 2 bases, leaving 16 bases between the germline ends. The CDR3 runs to 16 residues. Germline assignment: CDR1 SGHRS and CDR2 YFSETQ.

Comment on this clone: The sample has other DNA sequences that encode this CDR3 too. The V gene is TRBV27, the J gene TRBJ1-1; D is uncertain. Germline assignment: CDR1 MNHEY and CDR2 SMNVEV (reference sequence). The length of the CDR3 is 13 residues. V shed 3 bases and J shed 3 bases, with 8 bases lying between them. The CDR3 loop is CASSFSRDTEAFF. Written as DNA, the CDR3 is TGTGCCAGCAGTTTCTCACGCGACACTGAAGCTTTCTTT.

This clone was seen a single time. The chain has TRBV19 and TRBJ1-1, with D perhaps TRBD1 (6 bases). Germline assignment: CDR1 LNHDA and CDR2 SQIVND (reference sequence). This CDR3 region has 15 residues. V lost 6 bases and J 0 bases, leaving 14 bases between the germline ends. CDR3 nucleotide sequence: TGTGCCAGTAGCACAACAGGGATAATGAACACTGAAGCTTTCTTT. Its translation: CASSTTGIMNTEAFF.

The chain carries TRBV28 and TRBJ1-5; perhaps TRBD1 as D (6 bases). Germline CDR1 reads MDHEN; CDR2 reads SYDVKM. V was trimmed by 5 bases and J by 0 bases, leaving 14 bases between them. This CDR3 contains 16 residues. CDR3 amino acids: CASSPLGGSSNQPQHF. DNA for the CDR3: TGTGCCAGCAGTCCGTTAGGGGGAAGTAGCAATCAGCCCCAGCATTTT.

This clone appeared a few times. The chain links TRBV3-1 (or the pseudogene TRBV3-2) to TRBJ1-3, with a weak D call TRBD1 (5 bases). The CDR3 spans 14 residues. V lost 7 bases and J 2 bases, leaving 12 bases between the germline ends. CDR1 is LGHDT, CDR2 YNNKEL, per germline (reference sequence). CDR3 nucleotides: TGTGCCAGCACTGGGGGGTGTCCTGGAAACACCATATATTTT. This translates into CASTGGCPGNTIYF.

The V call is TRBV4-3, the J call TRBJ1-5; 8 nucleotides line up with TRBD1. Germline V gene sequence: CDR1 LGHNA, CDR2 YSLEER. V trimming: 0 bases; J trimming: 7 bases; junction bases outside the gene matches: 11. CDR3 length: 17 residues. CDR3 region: CASSQDHHRGMLQPQHF. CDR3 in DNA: TGCGCCAGCAGCCAAGATCACCACAGGGGGATGTTGCAGCCCCAGCATTTT.

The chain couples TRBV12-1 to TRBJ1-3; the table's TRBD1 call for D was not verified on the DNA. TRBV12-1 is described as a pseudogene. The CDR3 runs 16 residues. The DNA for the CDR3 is TGTGCCAGCAGGCCGGGACAGACCTTCTCTGGAAACACCATATATTTT. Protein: CASRPGQTFSGNTIYF.

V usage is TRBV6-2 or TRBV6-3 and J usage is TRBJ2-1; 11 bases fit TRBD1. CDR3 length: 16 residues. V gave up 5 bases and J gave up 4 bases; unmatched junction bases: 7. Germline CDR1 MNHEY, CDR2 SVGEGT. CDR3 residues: CASSTPGQGVYNEQFF. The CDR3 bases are TGTGCCAGCAGTACCCCGGGACAGGGGGTTTACAATGAGCAGTTCTTC.

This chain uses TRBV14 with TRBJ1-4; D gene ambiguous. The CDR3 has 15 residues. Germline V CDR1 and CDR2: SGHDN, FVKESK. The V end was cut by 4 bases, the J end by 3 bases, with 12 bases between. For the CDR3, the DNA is TGTGCCAGCAGCCTCCGAGGGTACCCTAATGAAAAACTGTTTTTT. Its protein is CASSLRGYPNEKLFF.

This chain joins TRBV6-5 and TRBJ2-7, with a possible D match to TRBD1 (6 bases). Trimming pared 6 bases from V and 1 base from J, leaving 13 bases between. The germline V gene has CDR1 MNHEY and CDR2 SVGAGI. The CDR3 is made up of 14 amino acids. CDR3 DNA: TGTGCCAGCAGCCGGACAGAAAAATCCTACGAGCAGTACTTC. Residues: CASSRTEKSYEQYF.